Shown below are 27 T cell receptor beta chains from a single sample sequenced in a study of regulatory T cells in long-lasting Graves disease. CDR3-region Arm-PCR and iRepertoire HTBI primers produced the TCR beta libraries. Each CDR3 protein is one row after TCRdb ran MiXCR on the multiplex PCR reads. The repertoire consists of just over 600,000 distinct CDR3 sequences, with approximately 15% occurring once and the leading ten covering approximately 20%. Time point reported: newly diagnosed GD, antithyroid drugs for less than 3 months. RNA from PBMCs was the source of the TCR library. These data were likewise used in another study, on T cells in Graves' hyperthyroidism and ophthalmopathy.

The sequenced sample was peripheral blood mononuclear cells (PBMCs), obtained at new diagnosis, from a patient treated with antithyroid drugs. The receptors shown here come from a woman aged 25 to 39 with Graves disease.

Points on this clonotype: A much larger clone sits a single nucleotide away, making a read error possible. This rearrangement joins TRBV27 to TRBJ2-1, with 8 bases fitting TRBD1. The CDR3 consists of 16 residues. The J segment lost 0 bases and the V segment lost 7 bases, leaving 8 bases of the junction unmatched. In germline, CDR1 is MNHEY, CDR2 SMNVEV (reference sequence). DNA of the CDR3: TGTGCCAGCACACAGGGGGACCCGAGCTCCTACAATGAGCAGTTCTTC. It translates to CASTQGDPSSYNEQFF.

This clonotype was found many times. The CDR3: CASSISGGRTDTQYF. In DNA form, the CDR3 reads TGTGCCAGCAGTATTAGCGGGGGACGCACAGATACGCAGTATTTT. This chain joins TRBV2 and TRBJ2-3; 9 nucleotides line up with TRBD2. CDR3 length equals 15 residues. V was pared by 5 bases and J by 1 base, with 4 bases of the junction left unmatched. Germline V gene data show CDR1 as SNHLY and CDR2 as FYNNEI.

This clonotype turned up a few times. DNA for the CDR3: TGTGCCAGCAGCGATCCACGACGGAACTCTAACTATGGCTACACCTTC. Its protein product is CASSDPRRNSNYGYTF. The chain links TRBV7-9 to TRBJ1-2; no definite D call. Germline assignment: CDR1 SEHNR and CDR2 FQNEAQ (reference sequence). The length of the CDR3 is 16 residues. Trimming took off 5 bases at V and 0 bases at J, with 16 bases between the two ends.

This clonotype appeared a few times. Since a much larger clone is just one base distant, this may be a read error. CDR3 coding DNA: TGTGCCGGCAGTTCGTCCGGACAGATCTCCTACGAGCAGTACTTC. Residues: CAGSSSGQISYEQYF. The chain carries TRBV2 and TRBJ2-7, with D maybe TRBD1 (6 bases). CDR1 and CDR2 from the germline V gene are SNHLY and FYNNEI. CDR3 length: 15 residues.

This clonotype was counted many times. J is TRBJ1-1 and V is TRBV11-2; 7 bases are a match to TRBD1. With V trimmed by 4 bases and J by 5 bases, 10 bases remained unmatched. CDR3 length: 15 residues. The germline CDR1 and CDR2 sequences are SGHAT and FQNNGV. The CDR3 loop is CASSSPNRGGTEAFF. For the CDR3, the DNA is TGTGCCAGCAGCTCACCGAACAGGGGTGGGACTGAAGCTTTCTTT.

This clonotype has a count of ten or more. The chain couples TRBV2 to TRBJ2-5; the D is unclear. Trimming took off 6 bases at V and 0 bases at J, with 14 bases between the two ends. CDR3 length: 15 residues. CDR1 SNHLY and CDR2 FYNNEI come from the germline V gene. Written as DNA, the CDR3 is TGTGCCAGCAGGGCCGGGTCACTCAACCAAGAGACCCAGTACTTC. Protein sequence: CASRAGSLNQETQYF.

CDR3 DNA: TGTGCCAGCAGCCGACCCAGGGATAATCAGCCCCAGCATTTT. It codes for CASSRPRDNQPQHF. The V call is TRBV28, the J call TRBJ1-5; D might be TRBD1 (5 bases). This CDR3 region has 14 residues. V lost 6 bases, J lost 4 bases, and 13 bases lay in between. Germline values: CDR1 MDHEN, CDR2 SYDVKM. Looking up the rest from reference TRBV28 and TRBJ1-5 gives the full variable domain: DVKVTQSSRYLVKRTGEKVFLECVQDMDHENMFWYRQDPGLGLRLIYFSYDVKMKEKGDIPEGYSVSREKKERFSLILESASTNQTSMYLCASSRPRDNQPQHFGDGTRLSIL.

The chain has TRBV28 and TRBJ1-2; D ambiguous. The CDR3 has 12 residues. The germline V and J ends were trimmed by 6 bases and 2 bases, with 7 bases remaining between them. Germline CDR1 is MDHEN and CDR2 is SYDVKM. Here the CDR3 reads CASRGSNYGYTF. In nucleotides, the CDR3 is TGTGCCAGCAGGGGCTCGAACTATGGCTACACCTTC.

This clonotype was seen ten or more times. This chain uses TRBV28 with TRBJ1-2, with D possibly being TRBD1 (5 bases). CDR1 MDHEN and CDR2 SYDVKM come from the germline V gene. The CDR3 covers 14 residues. Trimming removed 3 bases at V and 7 bases at J, with 15 bases between. The CDR3 loop is CASSLPGTTGGYTF. Here the CDR3 DNA reads TGTGCCAGCAGTTTGCCAGGGACCACGGGTGGCTACACCTTC.

This clonotype was counted many times. V and J are TRBV20-1 and TRBJ1-1, with a possible D match to TRBD1 (6 bases). Per the germline V gene, CDR1 is DFQATT and CDR2 is SNEGSKA (reference sequence). Trimming took 3 bases from V and 3 from J, leaving 11 bases between them. The CDR3 covers 13 residues. The CDR3 sequence: CSARGGFYTEAFF. The CDR3 bases are TGCAGTGCTAGGGGGGGCTTTTACACTGAAGCTTTCTTT.

Remarks on this clonotype: This may stem from a read error, because a much larger clone lies one nucleotide away. The chain uses TRBV7-6 and TRBJ1-1; no clear D gene. The CDR3 extends over 12 amino acids. Germline lookup yields CDR1 SGHVS and CDR2 FNYEAQ. CDR3 coding DNA: TGTGCCAGCAGCTCGACGGGCACTGGAGCTTTCTTT. Residues: CASSSTGTGAFF.

This clonotype was found a few times. This chain uses TRBV7-8 with TRBJ2-7; the D is unclear. CDR1 SGHVS and CDR2 FQNEAQ come from the germline V gene. The CDR3 runs 12 residues. Trimming stripped 2 bases from V and 3 bases from J, with 5 bases between. Written as DNA, the CDR3 is TGTGCCAGCAGCTTACCTTACTACGAGCAGTACTTC. This codes for CASSLPYYEQYF.

Many counts were recorded for this clonotype. The chain recombines TRBV20-1 with TRBJ2-3; 10 bases are shared with TRBD2. Germline-derived CDR1 and CDR2 are DFQATT and SNEGSKA (reference sequence). The CDR3 runs 16 residues. V shed 6 bases and J 4 bases; nucleotides not matched to a gene: 13. The CDR3 DNA follows: TGCAGTGCAGAACGACAAGCGGGAGGGCCATCAGATACGCAGTATTTT. Its translation is CSAERQAGGPSDTQYF.

A few counts support this clonotype. The genes are TRBV9 and TRBJ1-2; no clear D. V dropped 3 bases and J dropped 4 bases, with 10 bases sitting between them. This CDR3 has 13 amino acids. Per germline, CDR1 SGDLS and CDR2 YYNGEE. The CDR3 nucleotides read TGTGCCAGCAGCGATAAGGGCAGCTATGGCTACACCTTC. It translates to CASSDKGSYGYTF.

This clonotype was picked up many times. The gene calls are TRBV6-5 and TRBJ2-7; 8 bases match TRBD1. In germline, CDR1 is MNHEY, CDR2 SVGAGI. This CDR3 is built from 15 residues. The J segment lost 0 bases and the V segment lost 2 bases, leaving 3 bases of the junction unmatched. The CDR3 reads CASSYRTGSSYEQYF. In DNA form, the CDR3 reads TGTGCCAGCAGTTACCGGACAGGGAGCTCCTACGAGCAGTACTTC.

This clonotype was found a few times. The gene calls are TRBV6-4 and TRBJ2-3, with a tentative D call TRBD1 (5 bases). Trimming pared 0 bases from V and 4 bases from J, leaving 11 bases between. Germline V CDR1 and CDR2: MRHNA, SNTAGT. This CDR3 has 15 residues. The CDR3 loop reads CASSDSSTGADTQYF. CDR3 in DNA: TGTGCCAGCAGTGACTCGAGTACAGGAGCAGATACGCAGTATTTT.

This clonotype was found a few times. This chain uses TRBV7-3 with TRBJ1-6, with a possible D match to TRBD1 (6 bases). The germline gives CDR1 SGHTA, CDR2 FQGTGA. V gave up 5 bases and J gave up 6 bases, with 20 bases separating them. This CDR3 region has 17 residues. The DNA of the CDR3 is TGTGCCAGCAGCCCCCTGGGGGGCCGCCGGCCTAATTCACCCCTCCACTTT. This codes for CASSPLGGRRPNSPLHF.

In nucleotides, the CDR3 is TGCAGTGCTAGTCCCAGCGGGGGGGCTACAGATACGCAGTATTTT. It yields the protein CSASPSGGATDTQYF. This sequence joins TRBV20-1 and TRBJ2-3; TRBD2 matches at 10 bases. CDR1 is DFQATT and CDR2 is SNEGSKA in the germline V gene (reference sequence). The trim removed 3 bases at V and 3 bases at J, leaving 6 bases unmatched. The CDR3 extends over 15 amino acids.

At least ten counts were recorded for this clonotype. The chain combines TRBV10-3 with TRBJ2-5; D might be TRBD2 (6 bases). The V end was cut by 2 bases, the J end by 5 bases, with 12 bases between. The germline gives CDR1 ENHRY, CDR2 SYGVKD. CDR3 size: 14 residues. CDR3: CAISETSSGETQYF. Here the CDR3 DNA reads TGTGCCATCAGTGAGACTAGCTCAGGGGAGACCCAGTACTTC.

This clonotype was detected many times. J is TRBJ2-1 and V is TRBV20-1, with D tentatively TRBD2 (5 bases). The length of the CDR3 is 12 residues. Germline CDR1 DFQATT, CDR2 SNEGSKA (reference sequence). V lost 5 bases and J 7 bases, leaving 12 bases between the germline ends. CDR3 bases: TGCAGTGCTTCGGGGTTCGGGAATGAGCAGTTCTTC. As protein: CSASGFGNEQFF.

This clonotype was seen many times. This rearrangement joins TRBV11-2 to TRBJ2-7, with TRBD2 as a possible D gene (7 bases). The CDR3 is 15 residues long. Germline-derived CDR1 and CDR2 are SGHAT and FQNNGV. The V and J ends lost 2 bases and 7 bases respectively, with 18 bases between them. CDR3 nucleotides: TGTGCCAGCAGCTTATTGGCGGGGGCAGCCCTGGAGCAGTACTTC. Its protein product is CASSLLAGAALEQYF.

This clonotype was seen ten or more times. J is TRBJ1-1 and V is TRBV20-1; D might be TRBD1 (6 bases). The CDR3 is 12 amino acids. Germline CDR1 is DFQATT and CDR2 is SNEGSKA (reference sequence). V dropped 7 bases and J dropped 4 bases, with 13 bases sitting between them. The CDR3 bases are TGCAGTGGGGGGGGACAAGCCACTGAAGCTTTCTTT. It is translated as CSGGGQATEAFF.

V gene TRBV9 combines with J gene TRBJ2-5; the match to TRBD1 covers 11 bases. The CDR3 sequence is 17 residues long. V lost 0 bases and J lost 1; bases outside the gene matches: 5. Germline loops: CDR1 SGDLS, CDR2 YYNGEE. Here the CDR3 reads CASSVAGTGGIQETQYF. CDR3 DNA sequence: TGTGCCAGCAGCGTAGCGGGGACAGGGGGAATCCAAGAGACCCAGTACTTC.

This clonotype was detected many times. This sequence joins TRBV28 and TRBJ2-5; TRBD2 aligns across 11 bases. This CDR3 spans 14 amino acids. The V segment lost 6 bases and the J segment 4 bases; nucleotides outside the gene matches: 4. Germline values: CDR1 MDHEN, CDR2 SYDVKM. CDR3: CASRLAGVGETQYF. The DNA of the CDR3 is TGTGCCAGCAGACTAGCGGGAGTGGGAGAGACCCAGTACTTC. Full variable domain (rest looked up from reference TRBV28 and TRBJ2-5): DVKVTQSSRYLVKRTGEKVFLECVQDMDHENMFWYRQDPGLGLRLIYFSYDVKMKEKGDIPEGYSVSREKKERFSLILESASTNQTSMYLCASRLAGVGETQYFGPGTRLLVL.

This clonotype was found many times. The chain recombines TRBV9 with TRBJ2-3; D possibly corresponds to TRBD1 (5 bases). V dropped 3 bases and J dropped 4 bases, with 21 bases sitting between them. CDR1 and CDR2 from the germline V gene are SGDLS and YYNGEE. The CDR3 is 17 amino acids. The CDR3 bases are TGTGCCAGCAGCGACCCCTCGGAGCAAGGGGTCCCAGATACGCAGTATTTT. Translating it yields CASSDPSEQGVPDTQYF.

This clonotype was detected many times. The rearrangement links TRBV28 to TRBJ1-1; D is unclear. This CDR3 contains 21 residues. The germline V and J ends were trimmed by 3 bases and 0 bases, with 29 bases remaining between them. CDR1 is MDHEN, CDR2 SYDVKM, per germline. The CDR3 DNA reads TGTGCCAGCAGTTTGGGCCGGAGTAGCCTGGCGGATGCCCTCATGAACACTGAAGCTTTCTTT. Its protein is CASSLGRSSLADALMNTEAFF.

This clonotype was seen ten or more times. V is TRBV7-8 and J is TRBJ1-1, with 7 bases that match TRBD1. Germline V gene data show CDR1 as SGHVS and CDR2 as FQNEAQ. CDR3 size: 14 residues. After removal of 4 bases from V and 1 base from J, the junction contained 3 bases not matched to a gene. The CDR3, as DNA: TGTGCCAGCAGCTACAGGGGAGAGAACACTGAAGCTTTCTTT. Its protein is CASSYRGENTEAFF.